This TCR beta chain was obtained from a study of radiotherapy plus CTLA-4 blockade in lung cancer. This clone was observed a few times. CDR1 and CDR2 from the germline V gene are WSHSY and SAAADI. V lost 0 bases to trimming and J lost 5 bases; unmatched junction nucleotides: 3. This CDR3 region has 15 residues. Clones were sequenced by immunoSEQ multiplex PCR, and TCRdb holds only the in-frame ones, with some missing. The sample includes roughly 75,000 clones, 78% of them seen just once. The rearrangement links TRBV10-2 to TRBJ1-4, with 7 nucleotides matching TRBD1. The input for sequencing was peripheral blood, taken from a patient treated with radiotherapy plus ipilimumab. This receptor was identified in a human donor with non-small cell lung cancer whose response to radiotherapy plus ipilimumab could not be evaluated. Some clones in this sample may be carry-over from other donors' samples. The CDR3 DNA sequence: TGCGCCAGCAGTGAGTCGACCAGGGGGAATGAAAAACTGTTTTTT. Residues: CASSESTRGNEKLFF.